The present entry profiles one TCR beta chain with its context. No antigen is known for it. The sample comes from a study of T cell responses to AZD1222 COVID-19 vaccine. V was shortened by 2 bases and J by 2 bases, with 11 bases between the two germline ends. The germline gives CDR1 SGHTA, CDR2 FQGNSA. The CDR3 loop spans 15 amino acids. Sequencing was performed with immunoSEQ multiplex PCR; in TCRdb, only in-frame clones are kept and a portion is missing. Among about 83,000 clones listed, approximately 85% were seen once. Study observations and caveats: The donor cohort was predominantly white British with a female majority, and clonal diversity may have been underestimated. Within unmutated variant regions lay the reported targets of nearly half of spike-specific TCRs. CD4 TCRs linked to vaccination spanned spike, dominating at 160-218 and 743-854.

The genes are TRBV7-2 and TRBJ2-3; D is possibly TRBD1 or TRBD2 (5 bases each). This receptor was obtained from an adult in good health. The input for sequencing was peripheral blood, taken on day 0 of AZD1222 vaccination. The CDR3 loop is CASSLRQGDTDTQYF. The CDR3 nucleotides read TGTGCCAGCAGCTTAAGGCAGGGAGACACAGATACGCAGTATTTT.